Shown below are 30 T cell receptor beta chains from a single sample sequenced in a study of blood T cell repertoires in COVID-19. TCRdb keeps only in-frame clones here, not all; method: immunoSEQ multiplex PCR. The sample carries 120,000 or so clones, around four fifths recorded once. Sequenced material: peripheral blood. Receptors originate from a man of 80 years or more with active or convalescent COVID-19.

CDR3 in amino acids: CASSPTSGGATDTQYF. Written as DNA, the CDR3 is TGTGCCAGCAGCCCGACTAGCGGGGGGGCGACAGATACGCAGTATTTT. The gene calls are TRBV3-1 (or the pseudogene TRBV3-2) and TRBJ2-3, with TRBD2 matching 14 bases. This CDR3 spans 16 amino acids. Germline CDR1 is LGHDT and CDR2 is YNNKEL (reference sequence). V shed 4 bases, J shed 3 bases, and the junction held 3 bases outside the gene matches.

The V and J genes are TRBV7-2 and TRBJ2-2; no clear D. Germline CDR1 reads SGHTA; CDR2 reads FQGNSA. Trimming left V 5 bases short and J 1 base short, with 11 bases between. This CDR3 region has 15 residues. The CDR3 loop reads CASSGRSLNTGELFF. The CDR3 DNA is TGTGCCAGCAGCGGAAGGAGTCTGAACACCGGGGAGCTGTTTTTT.

The gene calls are TRBV19 and TRBJ2-7; maybe TRBD1 (6 bases). CDR3 length: 15 residues. V was clipped by 4 bases and J by 2 bases, with 15 bases between them. Germline V CDR1 and CDR2: LNHDA, SQIVND (reference sequence). The CDR3 coding sequence is TGTGCCAGTAGTACGGGCAGGGGAGTTCCCTACGAGCAGTACTTC. Its translation is CASSTGRGVPYEQYF.

The V call is TRBV5-1, the J call TRBJ2-4; weak D call: TRBD1 (6 bases). Germline CDR1 SGHRS, CDR2 YFSETQ. There are 15 residues in the CDR3. Trimming removed 4 bases from V and 0 bases from J, with 11 bases in between. The CDR3 coding sequence is TGCGCCAGCAGCGACCCAGGGGAAGCCAAAAACATTCAGTACTTC. This gives the protein CASSDPGEAKNIQYF.

The V call is TRBV7-2, the J call TRBJ2-3; 7 bases align to TRBD2. Germline CDR1 SGHTA, CDR2 FQGNSA. CDR3 length: 14 residues. V shed 4 bases, J shed 6 bases, and the junction held 7 bases outside the gene matches. The CDR3 nucleotides read TGTGCCAGCAGCTCAATCGGGGGGTTTGATACGCAGTATTTT. Translated, it gives CASSSIGGFDTQYF.

This clone was seen repeatedly, ten times or more. This chain connects TRBV6-6 to TRBJ2-7; tentative D call: TRBD2 (6 bases). V lost 0 bases to trimming and J lost 4 bases, with 7 bases between them. The V gene's germline CDR1 is MNHNY and CDR2 SVGAGI (reference sequence). The CDR3 loop spans 13 amino acids. Here the CDR3 reads CASSYSEGYEQYF. The CDR3 DNA reads TGTGCCAGCAGTTACTCGGAGGGGTACGAGCAGTACTTC.

V and J are TRBV4-3 and TRBJ2-3; tentatively, D is TRBD1 (5 bases). Germline V gene lookup returns CDR1 LGHNA and CDR2 YSLEER. The germline V and J ends were trimmed by 5 bases and 3 bases, with 12 bases remaining between them. The CDR3 spans 14 residues. The CDR3 here is CASSSSGRTDTQYF. DNA of the CDR3: TGCGCCAGCAGCTCTTCAGGGCGAACAGATACGCAGTATTTT.

The rearrangement joins TRBV5-5 to TRBJ1-1; D gene ambiguous. The CDR3 contains 12 residues. Per germline, CDR1 SGHKS and CDR2 YYEKEE (reference sequence). V lost 5 bases and J 3 bases, leaving 8 bases between the germline ends. CDR3 sequence reads: CASRLHHTEAFF. CDR3 DNA sequence: TGTGCCAGCAGGTTACATCACACTGAAGCTTTCTTT.

The chain carries TRBV25-1 and TRBJ2-7, with D possibly being TRBD1 (5 bases). V lost 4 bases, J lost 2 bases, and 12 bases lay in between. CDR3 length equals 14 residues. Looked up from germline, CDR1 is MGHDK and CDR2 is SYGVNS. This chain's CDR3 is CASSGQGTTYEQYF. In DNA form, the CDR3 reads TGTGCCAGCAGTGGCCAGGGCACCACCTACGAGCAGTACTTC.

The V and J genes are TRBV11-3 and TRBJ2-3, with 9 bases that match TRBD2. The trim removed 5 bases at V and 5 bases at J, leaving 5 bases unmatched. Germline V gene lookup returns CDR1 SGHNT and CDR2 YENEEA. The CDR3 is 14 residues long. The CDR3 region is CASSKGLAGDTQYF. CDR3 coding DNA: TGTGCCAGCAGCAAGGGACTAGCCGGAGATACGCAGTATTTT.

The CDR3 sequence is CASLLRGDPAAYNEQFF. In DNA form, the CDR3 reads TGTGCCAGCTTGTTGCGGGGGGACCCCGCCGCCTACAATGAGCAGTTCTTC. This sequence joins TRBV13 and TRBJ2-1, with 8 nucleotides matching TRBD2. The CDR3 covers 17 residues. Trimming at V came to 8 bases and at J to 2 bases, leaving 14 bases not matched to a gene. CDR1 is PRHDT, CDR2 FYEKMQ, per germline (reference sequence).

This sequence joins TRBV6-2 or TRBV6-3 and TRBJ1-5; D is possibly TRBD1 (5 bases). This CDR3 spans 19 amino acids. In germline, CDR1 is MNHEY, CDR2 SVGEGT. V was cut by 2 bases and J by 1 base, with 21 bases left in between. CDR3 in amino acids: CASSYPPGGGVASNQPQHF. CDR3 bases: TGTGCCAGCAGTTACCCTCCCGGCGGGGGGGTCGCGAGCAATCAGCCCCAGCATTTT.

V and J are TRBV28 and TRBJ1-2; no clear D gene. Germline V gene sequence: CDR1 MDHEN, CDR2 SYDVKM. V lost 3 bases to trimming and J lost 4 bases, with 15 bases between them. The CDR3 length is 15 residues. The CDR3: CASSFERRAVYGYTF. DNA of the CDR3: TGTGCCAGCAGTTTTGAACGGAGGGCGGTCTATGGCTACACCTTC.

The genes are TRBV6-5 and TRBJ1-1, with TRBD1 matching over 7 bases. The CDR3 spans 13 residues. The junction had 10 bases not matched to a gene; V was cut back by 10 bases and J by 5 bases. Per the germline V gene, CDR1 is MNHEY and CDR2 is SVGAGI. The CDR3 protein is CAIGDRVGTEAFF. The DNA for the CDR3 is TGTGCCATCGGAGACAGGGTGGGTACTGAAGCTTTCTTT.

The genes are TRBV29-1 and TRBJ1-2, with 8 bases that match TRBD1. V lost 6 bases to trimming and J lost 8 bases; unmatched junction nucleotides: 11. The CDR3 totals 13 residues. Germline V gene data show CDR1 as SQVTM and CDR2 as ANQGSEA. The CDR3: CSVDSTGGSGYTF. In DNA, the CDR3 is TGCAGCGTCGACTCTACAGGGGGGAGCGGCTACACCTTC.

The rearrangement uses TRBV14 and TRBJ2-1, with D unresolved. Germline CDR1 and CDR2: SGHDN and FVKESK. The CDR3 length is 12 residues. V lost 0 bases and J lost 13, with 10 bases in between. CDR3 amino acids: CASSQDRLIQFF. The CDR3 DNA reads as TGTGCCAGCAGCCAAGATCGGTTAATCCAGTTCTTC.

The rearrangement joins TRBV6-2 or TRBV6-3 to TRBJ1-1, with 8 bases matching TRBD1. V was pared by 5 bases and J by 5 bases, with 13 bases of the junction left unmatched. The CDR3 consists of 16 residues. Germline V gene lookup returns CDR1 MNHEY and CDR2 SVGEGT. The DNA for the CDR3 is TGTGCCAGCAGTCCCGGCCACAGGGGGAGCTTTACTGAAGCTTTCTTT. This sequence encodes CASSPGHRGSFTEAFF.

The V call is TRBV28, the J call TRBJ2-5; a possible D gene is TRBD1 (6 bases). The V gene lost 5 bases and the J gene lost 4 bases, with 29 bases spanning the gap. Germline V gene lookup returns CDR1 MDHEN and CDR2 SYDVKM. There are 19 residues in the CDR3. The CDR3 reads CASSPWMGRYGGQGETQYF. CDR3 nucleotide sequence: TGTGCCAGCAGTCCCTGGATGGGTAGATATGGGGGCCAGGGAGAGACCCAGTACTTC.

This rearrangement joins TRBV4-3 to TRBJ2-7; maybe TRBD1 (6 bases). The CDR3 length is 14 residues. CDR1 is LGHNA, CDR2 YSLEER, per germline. Trimming removed 3 bases at V and 2 bases at J, with 11 bases between. CDR3 in DNA: TGCGCCAGCAGCCAGTGGACAGTTACCTACGAGCAGTACTTC. Its protein product is CASSQWTVTYEQYF.

This CDR3 is CATSDLASGNEQFF. The CDR3 DNA sequence: TGTGCCACCAGTGATTTGGCTAGCGGCAATGAGCAGTTCTTC. This rearrangement joins TRBV24-1 to TRBJ2-1, with 7 bases aligning to TRBD2. The V segment lost 0 bases and the J segment 6 bases; nucleotides outside the gene matches: 1. The CDR3 extends over 14 amino acids. Germline assignment: CDR1 KGHDR and CDR2 SFDVKD.

CDR3 nucleotides: TGCGCCAGCAGCCAAGATTGGGACAATAATGAAAAACTGTTTTTT. Translation: CASSQDWDNNEKLFF. The chain employs TRBV4-3 and TRBJ1-4; a possible D gene is TRBD1 (6 bases). In germline, CDR1 is LGHNA, CDR2 YSLEER. CDR3 length: 15 residues. Deletions cut 0 bases from V and 4 bases from J, with 9 bases between.

The chain uses TRBV5-4 and TRBJ2-7, with TRBD1 matching 10 bases. CDR3 length equals 15 residues. The germline gives CDR1 SGHNT, CDR2 YYREEE (reference sequence). V dropped 4 bases and J dropped 6; count of bases not matched to a gene: 10. The CDR3 reads CASSLGGQGPGEQYF. CDR3 DNA sequence: TGTGCCAGCAGCCTTGGGGGACAGGGGCCCGGCGAGCAGTACTTC.

This sequence joins TRBV20-1 and TRBJ1-2; D is possibly TRBD1 (6 bases). From germline, CDR1 is DFQATT and CDR2 SNEGSKA (reference sequence). The V end lost 3 bases, the J end lost 8 bases, and 13 bases lay between the germline ends. The CDR3 has 12 residues. CDR3 coding DNA: TGCAGTGCTAGTCTTGCAGGGGCGGGCTACACCTTC. Encoded protein: CSASLAGAGYTF.

This chain links TRBV2 with TRBJ1-2, with D possibly being TRBD1 (6 bases). Per the germline V gene, CDR1 is SNHLY and CDR2 is FYNNEI. The CDR3 loop spans 14 amino acids. Trimming pared 5 bases from V and 2 bases from J, leaving 12 bases between. The CDR3 protein is CASSPRTENYGYTF. CDR3 coding DNA: TGTGCCAGCAGTCCTCGGACAGAAAACTATGGCTACACCTTC. The entire variable domain, with the rest obtained from reference TRBV2 and TRBJ1-2, is as follows: EPEVTQTPSHQVTQMGQEVILRCVPISNHLYFYWYRQILGQKVEFLVSFYNNEISEKSEIFDDQFSVERPDGSNFTLKIRSTKLEDSAMYFCASSPRTENYGYTFGSGTRLTVV.

This clone was picked up a small number of times. The chain is built from TRBV7-2 and TRBJ2-2, with a possible D match to TRBD2 (5 bases). In germline, CDR1 is SGHTA, CDR2 FQGNSA. The germline V and J ends were trimmed by 1 base and 0 bases, with 6 bases remaining between them. The CDR3 is 15 residues long. CDR3 amino acids: CASSLGAANTGELFF. The CDR3 nucleotides read TGTGCCAGCAGCTTAGGAGCGGCGAACACCGGGGAGCTGTTTTTT.

The chain uses TRBV9 and TRBJ2-3; TRBD2 aligns across 8 bases. The CDR3 runs to 19 residues. V trimming: 0 bases; J trimming: 5 bases; junction bases outside the gene matches: 17. Germline-derived CDR1 and CDR2 are SGDLS and YYNGEE. Here the CDR3 reads CASSVDGRSGARGQDTQYF. CDR3 DNA: TGTGCCAGCAGCGTAGACGGGCGTAGCGGGGCCCGTGGTCAAGATACGCAGTATTTT.

The sample holds one count of this clone. The CDR3 DNA is TGTGCCAGCAGCTTAGCGGGGACAGGGAAAAATCAGCCCCAGCATTTT. Its translation: CASSLAGTGKNQPQHF. V and J are TRBV7-8 and TRBJ1-5, with 9 positions matching TRBD1. The CDR3 has 16 residues. J gave up 4 bases and V 0 bases, and 4 bases lay outside the gene matches. CDR1 and CDR2 (germline): SGHVS, FQNEAQ.

The chain employs TRBV7-3 and TRBJ2-3; 12 nucleotides match TRBD2. Germline CDR1 SGHTA, CDR2 FQGTGA. V shed 3 bases, J shed 6 bases, and the junction held 4 bases outside the gene matches. The length of the CDR3 is 15 residues. This CDR3 is CASSFSSGGVDTQYF. The CDR3 nucleotides are TGTGCCAGCAGCTTCTCTAGCGGGGGGGTGGATACGCAGTATTTT.

The chain carries TRBV27 and TRBJ1-5, with a weak D call TRBD1 (6 bases). In germline, CDR1 is MNHEY, CDR2 SMNVEV (reference sequence). V was shortened by 6 bases and J by 3 bases, with 12 bases between the two germline ends. CDR3 length equals 14 residues. CDR3 amino acids: CASRRTGINQPQHF. CDR3 nucleotides: TGTGCCAGCAGACGAACAGGGATCAATCAGCCCCAGCATTTT.

CDR3 residues: CASSQDRAYGYTF. The DNA of the CDR3 is TGTGCCAGCAGCCAGGACAGGGCCTATGGCTACACCTTC. This chain links TRBV5-4 with TRBJ1-2, with 8 bases aligning to TRBD1. In germline, CDR1 is SGHNT, CDR2 YYREEE (reference sequence). With 4 bases clipped from V and 4 bases from J, the junction kept 3 bases outside the gene matches. This CDR3 comprises 13 residues.